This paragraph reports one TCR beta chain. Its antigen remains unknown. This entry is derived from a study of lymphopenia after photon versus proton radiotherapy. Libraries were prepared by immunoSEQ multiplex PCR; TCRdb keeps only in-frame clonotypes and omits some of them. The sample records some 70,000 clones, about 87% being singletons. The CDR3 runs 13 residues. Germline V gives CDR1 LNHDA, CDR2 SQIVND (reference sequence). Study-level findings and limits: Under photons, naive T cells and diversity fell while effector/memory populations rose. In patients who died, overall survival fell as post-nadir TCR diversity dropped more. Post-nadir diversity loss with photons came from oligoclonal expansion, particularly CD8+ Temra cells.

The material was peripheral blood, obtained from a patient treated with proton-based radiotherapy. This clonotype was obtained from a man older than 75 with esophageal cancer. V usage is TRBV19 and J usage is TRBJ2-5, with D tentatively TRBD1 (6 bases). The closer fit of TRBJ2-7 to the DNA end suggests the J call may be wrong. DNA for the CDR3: TGTGCCAGTAGTGCGACAGGAGGCTACGAGCAGTACTTC. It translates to CASSATGGYEQYF.